This T cell receptor beta chain was obtained from a study of beta chain features in type 1 diabetes. In its sample, this clone was seen a few times. As yet, its antigen is unknown. Expressed TCRB transcripts were sequenced because the entire RNA isolate underwent reverse transcription. Clones were sequenced by immunoSEQ multiplex PCR, and TCRdb holds only the in-frame ones, with some missing. The table records 150,000 or so clones, 9.7% of them present only once. Without exception, sorted populations had purity beyond 95%. The V gene's germline CDR1 is SGHDN and CDR2 FVKESK. The CDR3 length is 15 residues. The V gene lost 4 bases and the J gene lost 5 bases, with 17 bases spanning the gap. Study-wide points: Insertions were fewer and deletions more numerous at VDJ junctions in type 1 diabetes patients.

The chain couples TRBV14 to TRBJ2-5, with a tentative D call TRBD1 (6 bases). The TCR comes from a woman between 40 and 55 years old in good health. Input material: central memory CD4+ T cells from blood. For the CDR3, the DNA is TGTGCCAGCAGCCGTCCCGGGACAAAGATCGAGACCCAGTACTTC. This gives the protein CASSRPGTKIETQYF.